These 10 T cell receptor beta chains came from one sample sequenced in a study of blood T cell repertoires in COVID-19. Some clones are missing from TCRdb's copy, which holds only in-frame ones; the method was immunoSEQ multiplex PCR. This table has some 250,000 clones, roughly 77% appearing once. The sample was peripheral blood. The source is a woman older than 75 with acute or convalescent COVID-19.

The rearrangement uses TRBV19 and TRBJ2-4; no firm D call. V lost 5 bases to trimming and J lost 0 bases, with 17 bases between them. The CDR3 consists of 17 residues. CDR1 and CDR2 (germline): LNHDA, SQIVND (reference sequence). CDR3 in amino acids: CASSAGPGFLAKNIQYF. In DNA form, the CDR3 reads TGTGCCAGTAGTGCTGGGCCCGGCTTTCTAGCCAAAAACATTCAGTACTTC.

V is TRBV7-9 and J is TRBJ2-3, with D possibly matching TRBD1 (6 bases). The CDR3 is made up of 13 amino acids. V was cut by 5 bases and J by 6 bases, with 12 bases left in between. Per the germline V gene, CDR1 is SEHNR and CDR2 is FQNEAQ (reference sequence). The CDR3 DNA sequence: TGTGCCAGCAGCCAATACAGGGTGGATACGCAGTATTTT. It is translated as CASSQYRVDTQYF.

In nucleotides, the CDR3 is TGCGCCAGCAGCCCACCTTTTGTTGGAGCCTACAATGAGCAGTTCTTC. This sequence encodes CASSPPFVGAYNEQFF. The chain links TRBV4-1 to TRBJ2-1; D is unclear. Germline CDR1 reads MGHRA; CDR2 reads YSYEKL. CDR3 length equals 16 residues. V was clipped by 4 bases and J by 2 bases, with 15 bases between them.

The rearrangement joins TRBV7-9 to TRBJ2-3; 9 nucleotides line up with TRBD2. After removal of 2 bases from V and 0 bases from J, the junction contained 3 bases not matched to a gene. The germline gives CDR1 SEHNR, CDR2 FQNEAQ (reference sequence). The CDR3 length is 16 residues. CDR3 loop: CASSLIAGASTDTQYF. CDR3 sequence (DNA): TGTGCCAGCAGCTTAATAGCGGGGGCTAGCACAGATACGCAGTATTTT.

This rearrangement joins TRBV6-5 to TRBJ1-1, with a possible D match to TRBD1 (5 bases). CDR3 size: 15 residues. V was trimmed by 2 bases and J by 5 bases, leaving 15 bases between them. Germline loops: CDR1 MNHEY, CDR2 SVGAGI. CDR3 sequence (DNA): TGTGCCAGCAGTTACCAACCGGGACTTGGGACTGAAGCTTTCTTT. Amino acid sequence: CASSYQPGLGTEAFF.

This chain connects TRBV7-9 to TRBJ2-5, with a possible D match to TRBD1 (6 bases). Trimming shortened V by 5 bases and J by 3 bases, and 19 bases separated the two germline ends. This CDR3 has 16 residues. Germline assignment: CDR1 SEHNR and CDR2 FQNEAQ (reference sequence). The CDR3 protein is CASSPPEGGQKETQYF. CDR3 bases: TGTGCCAGCAGCCCACCCGAGGGCGGACAGAAAGAGACCCAGTACTTC.

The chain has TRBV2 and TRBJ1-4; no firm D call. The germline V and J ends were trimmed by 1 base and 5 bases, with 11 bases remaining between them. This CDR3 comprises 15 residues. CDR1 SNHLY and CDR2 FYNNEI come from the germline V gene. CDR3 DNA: TGTGCCAGCAGTGAAGTGGGCAGAATAAATGAAAAACTGTTTTTT. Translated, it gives CASSEVGRINEKLFF.

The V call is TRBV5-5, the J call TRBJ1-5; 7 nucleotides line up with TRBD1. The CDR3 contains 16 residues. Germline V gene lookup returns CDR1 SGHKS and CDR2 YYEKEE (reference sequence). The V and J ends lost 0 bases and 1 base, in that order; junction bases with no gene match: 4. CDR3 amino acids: CASSLAGTVSNQPQHF. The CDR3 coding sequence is TGTGCCAGCAGCTTGGCCGGGACAGTAAGCAATCAGCCCCAGCATTTT.

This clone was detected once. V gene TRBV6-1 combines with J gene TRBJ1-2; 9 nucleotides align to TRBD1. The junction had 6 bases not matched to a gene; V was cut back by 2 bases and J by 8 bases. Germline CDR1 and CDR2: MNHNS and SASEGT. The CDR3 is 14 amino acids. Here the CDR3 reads CASSEPDRGDGYTF. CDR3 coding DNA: TGTGCCAGCAGTGAACCAGACAGGGGGGACGGCTACACCTTC.

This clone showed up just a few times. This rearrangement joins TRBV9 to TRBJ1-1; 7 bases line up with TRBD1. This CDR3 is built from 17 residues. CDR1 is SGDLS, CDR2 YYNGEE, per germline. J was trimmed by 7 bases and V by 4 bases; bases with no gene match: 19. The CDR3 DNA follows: TGTGCCAGCAGCTCCCGAGAAGGGGGCAATCCTATCCTTGAAGCTTTCTTT. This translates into CASSSREGGNPILEAFF. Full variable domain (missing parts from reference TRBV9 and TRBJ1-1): DSGVTQTPKHLITATGQRVTLRCSPRSGDLSVYWYQQSLDQGLQFLIQYYNGEERAKGNILERFSAQQFPDLHSELNLSSLELGDSALYFCASSSREGGNPILEAFFGQGTRLTVV.